The next 10 T cell receptor beta chains were all read from a single sample in a study of T cell responses to AZD1222 COVID-19 vaccine. Clones were read by immunoSEQ multiplex PCR, and TCRdb kept only the in-frame ones, dropping some. The sample contains tens of thousands of clones, around nine tenths of which appear only once. This specimen was peripheral blood, taken on day 0 of AZD1222 vaccination. The receptors derive from an adult in good health.

This chain joins TRBV6-2 or TRBV6-3 and TRBJ1-1; 7 nucleotides agree with TRBD1. Trimming took 0 bases from V and 5 from J; bases not matched to a gene: 3. The CDR3 covers 14 residues. The germline V gene encodes CDR1 MNHEY and CDR2 SVGEGT. The CDR3 DNA reads TGTGCCAGCAGTTACTCCGCAGGGGGTACTGAAGCTTTCTTT. This encodes CASSYSAGGTEAFF.

The rearrangement joins TRBV5-8 to TRBJ1-5, with D possibly matching TRBD1 (6 bases). Trimming shortened V by 4 bases and J by 3 bases, and 11 bases separated the two germline ends. CDR3 length: 14 amino acids. Germline V gene lookup returns CDR1 SGHTS and CDR2 YDEGEE. CDR3 DNA sequence: TGTGCCAGCAGCGCAGGGGCTGTCAATCAGCCCCAGCATTTT. Amino acids: CASSAGAVNQPQHF.

V usage is TRBV18 and J usage is TRBJ1-2; 10 nucleotides line up with TRBD1. V lost 2 bases to trimming and J lost 8 bases; unmatched junction nucleotides: 5. The CDR3 totals 14 residues. Germline-derived CDR1 and CDR2 are KGHSH and LQKENI. The CDR3 coding sequence is TGTGCCAGCTCACCAACCGAGACAGGGGGCGGCTACACCTTC. Translating gives CASSPTETGGGYTF.

The genes are TRBV7-8 and TRBJ2-7; D unresolved. The CDR3 runs 12 residues. Trimming cost V 5 bases and J 5 bases, with 10 bases left between them. CDR1 is SGHVS, CDR2 FQNEAQ, per germline. The CDR3 is CASSPPRHEQYF. As DNA, the CDR3 is TGTGCCAGCAGCCCCCCACGCCACGAGCAGTACTTC.

The rearrangement uses TRBV7-9 and TRBJ1-4, with D possibly being TRBD1 (6 bases). CDR1 and CDR2 (germline): SEHNR, FQNEAQ (reference sequence). V lost 5 bases to trimming and J lost 7 bases, with 14 bases between them. This CDR3 has 14 amino acids. In nucleotides, the CDR3 is TGTGCCAGCAGCGGGGGCAGGGGTTTTGAAAAACTGTTTTTT. Protein: CASSGGRGFEKLFF.

V usage is TRBV28 and J usage is TRBJ1-2; tentatively, D is TRBD1 (5 bases). The V gene lost 5 bases and the J gene lost 7 bases, with 23 bases spanning the gap. This CDR3 comprises 16 residues. CDR1 and CDR2 (germline): MDHEN, SYDVKM. The CDR3 region has the DNA TGTGCCAGCAGTGCCGTGACAGCCCCAGGATGGATTGGCTACACCTTC. Protein product: CASSAVTAPGWIGYTF.

The chain combines TRBV27 with TRBJ2-2; D is uncertain. The CDR3 sequence is 11 residues long. Per the germline V gene, CDR1 is MNHEY and CDR2 is SMNVEV (reference sequence). Trimming removed 5 bases from V and 4 bases from J, with 2 bases in between. The CDR3 sequence is CASSGTGELFF. CDR3 DNA: TGTGCCAGCAGTGGCACCGGGGAGCTGTTTTTT.

The chain couples TRBV4-1 to TRBJ1-1; D not certain. The V gene lost 3 bases and the J gene lost 4 bases, with 18 bases spanning the gap. This CDR3 has 16 residues. The V gene's germline CDR1 is MGHRA and CDR2 YSYEKL. CDR3 sequence: CASSHRQSLVGTEAFF. CDR3 nucleotides: TGCGCCAGCAGCCATAGGCAGTCCCTGGTAGGCACTGAAGCTTTCTTT.

V is TRBV7-8 and J is TRBJ2-7; no clear D. V lost 5 bases and J 0 bases, leaving 11 bases between the germline ends. The CDR3 spans 14 residues. Germline V gene data show CDR1 as SGHVS and CDR2 as FQNEAQ. CDR3 residues: CASSTSESSYEQYF. The CDR3 DNA reads as TGTGCCAGCAGCACTTCGGAGAGCTCCTACGAGCAGTACTTC.

The chain uses TRBV11-1 and TRBJ1-5; the match to TRBD1 covers 8 bases. This CDR3 is 15 amino acids long. Trimming removed 1 base from V and 4 bases from J; junction bases left unmatched: 3. The germline V gene has CDR1 SGHAT and CDR2 FQDESV (reference sequence). The CDR3 DNA reads TGTGCCAGCAGCTTAGGGACAGGGTTTAATCAGCCCCAGCATTTT. It yields the protein CASSLGTGFNQPQHF.